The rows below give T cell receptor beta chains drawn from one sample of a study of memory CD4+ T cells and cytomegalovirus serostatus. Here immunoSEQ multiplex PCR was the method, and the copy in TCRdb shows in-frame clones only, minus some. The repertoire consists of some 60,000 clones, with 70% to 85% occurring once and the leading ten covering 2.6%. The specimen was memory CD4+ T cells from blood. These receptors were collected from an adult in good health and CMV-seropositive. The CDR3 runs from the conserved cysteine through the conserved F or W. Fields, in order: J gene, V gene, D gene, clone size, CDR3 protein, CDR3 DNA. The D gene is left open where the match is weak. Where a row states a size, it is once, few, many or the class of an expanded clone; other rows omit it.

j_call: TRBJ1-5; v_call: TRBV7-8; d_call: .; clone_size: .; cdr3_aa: CASSLSGGSRNQPQHF; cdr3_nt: TGTGCCAGCAGCTTATCGGGGGGGAGCCGCAATCAGCCCCAGCATTTT
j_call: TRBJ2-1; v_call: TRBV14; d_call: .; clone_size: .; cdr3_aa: CASSQTLLNNEQFF; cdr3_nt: TGTGCCAGCAGCCAAACCCTCTTAAACAATGAGCAGTTCTTC
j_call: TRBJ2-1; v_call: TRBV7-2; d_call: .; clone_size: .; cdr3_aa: CASSSQTGEPFF; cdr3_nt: TGTGCCAGCAGCTCCCAGACGGGGGAGCCGTTCTTC
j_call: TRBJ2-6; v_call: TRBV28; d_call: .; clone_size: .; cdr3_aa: CASSPWGRSGANVLTF; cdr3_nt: TGTGCCAGCAGTCCCTGGGGACGCTCTGGGGCCAACGTCCTGACTTTC
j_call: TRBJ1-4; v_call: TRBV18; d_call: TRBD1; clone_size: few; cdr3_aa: CASSPTGQGAQKLFF; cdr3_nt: TGTGCCAGCTCACCAACGGGACAGGGGGCGCAAAAACTGTTTTTT
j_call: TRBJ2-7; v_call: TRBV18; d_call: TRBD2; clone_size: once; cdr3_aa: CASSPLAGGYEQYF; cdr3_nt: TGTGCCAGCTCACCATTGGCGGGAGGCTACGAGCAGTACTTC
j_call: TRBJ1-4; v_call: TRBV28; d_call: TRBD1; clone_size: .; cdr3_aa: CASSFPPGGGEKLFF; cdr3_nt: TGTGCCAGCAGTTTCCCTCCAGGGGGGGGTGAAAAACTGTTTTTT
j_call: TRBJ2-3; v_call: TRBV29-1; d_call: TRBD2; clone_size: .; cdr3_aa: CSVEERGLHTQYF; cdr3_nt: TGCAGCGTTGAAGAGAGGGGACTACATACGCAGTATTTT
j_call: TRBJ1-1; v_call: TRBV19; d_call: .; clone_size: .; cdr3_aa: CASSYGSHTEAFF; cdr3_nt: TGTGCCAGTTCCTACGGCAGCCACACTGAAGCTTTCTTT
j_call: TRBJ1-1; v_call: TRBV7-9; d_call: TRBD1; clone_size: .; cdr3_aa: CASGSRGGYDTEAFF; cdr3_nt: TGTGCCAGCGGATCCAGGGGGGGGTATGACACTGAAGCTTTCTTT
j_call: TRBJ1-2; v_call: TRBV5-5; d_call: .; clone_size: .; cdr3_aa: CASSPEVRRDNGYTF; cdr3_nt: TGTGCCAGCAGCCCCGAGGTTAGAAGGGACAATGGCTACACCTTC
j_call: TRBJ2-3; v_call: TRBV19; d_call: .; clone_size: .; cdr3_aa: CASSRQESTDTQYF; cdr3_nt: TGTGCCAGTAGTCGACAGGAGAGCACAGATACGCAGTATTTT
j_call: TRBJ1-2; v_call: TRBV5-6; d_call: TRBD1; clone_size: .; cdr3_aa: CASSPPGQGLLNGYTF; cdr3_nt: TGTGCCAGCAGTCCACCGGGACAGGGTCTGTTGAATGGCTACACCTTC
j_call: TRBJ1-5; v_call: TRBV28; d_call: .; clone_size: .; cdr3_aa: CASTIGTANQPQHF; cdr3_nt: TGTGCCAGCACCATTGGAACGGCTAATCAGCCCCAGCATTTT
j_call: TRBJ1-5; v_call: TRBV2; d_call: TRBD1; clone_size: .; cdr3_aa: CASSGDREGQPQHF; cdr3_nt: TGTGCCAGCAGCGGGGACAGGGAAGGACAGCCCCAGCATTTT
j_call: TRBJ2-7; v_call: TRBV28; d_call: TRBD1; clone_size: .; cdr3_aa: CASSGQAGQLEQYF; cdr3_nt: TGTGCCAGCAGTGGACAGGCTGGGCAGCTCGAGCAGTACTTC
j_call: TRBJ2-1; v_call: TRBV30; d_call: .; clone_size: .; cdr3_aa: CAWSVRGLPYNEQFF; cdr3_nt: TGTGCCTGGAGTGTACGCGGGCTCCCCTACAATGAGCAGTTCTTC
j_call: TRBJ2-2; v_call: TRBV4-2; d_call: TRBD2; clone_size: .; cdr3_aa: CASSLTSGRAGELFF; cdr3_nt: TGTGCCAGCAGCCTAACTAGCGGGAGGGCTGGGGAGCTGTTTTTT
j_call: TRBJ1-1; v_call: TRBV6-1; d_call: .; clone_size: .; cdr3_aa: CASSESNGQGRTEAFF; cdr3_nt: TGTGCCAGCAGTGAAAGTAATGGGCAGGGGAGGACTGAAGCTTTCTTT
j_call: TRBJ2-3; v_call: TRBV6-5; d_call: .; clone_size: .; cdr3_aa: CASKNEADTQYF; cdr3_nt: TGTGCCAGCAAGAATGAGGCAGATACGCAGTATTTT
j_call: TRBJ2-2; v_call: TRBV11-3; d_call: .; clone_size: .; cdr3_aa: CASSLGPGAKGRTGELFF; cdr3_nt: TGTGCCAGCAGCTTAGGGCCGGGGGCAAAAGGACGCACCGGGGAGCTGTTTTTT
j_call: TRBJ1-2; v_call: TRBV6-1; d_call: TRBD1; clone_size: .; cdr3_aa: CASSETAGQGNYGYTF; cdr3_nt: TGTGCCAGCAGTGAGACTGCCGGACAGGGCAACTATGGCTACACCTTC
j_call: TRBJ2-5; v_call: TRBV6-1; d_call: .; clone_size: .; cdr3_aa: CASKRVAETQYF; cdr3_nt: TGTGCCAGCAAAAGAGTGGCAGAGACCCAGTACTTC
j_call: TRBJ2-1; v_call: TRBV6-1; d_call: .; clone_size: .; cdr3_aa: CAGSFSLYNEQFF; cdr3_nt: TGTGCCGGCAGTTTTTCCCTCTACAATGAGCAGTTCTTC
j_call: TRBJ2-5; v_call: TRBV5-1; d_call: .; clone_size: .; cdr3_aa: CASSPDGEETQYF; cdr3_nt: TGCGCCAGCAGCCCGGACGGGGAAGAGACCCAGTACTTC
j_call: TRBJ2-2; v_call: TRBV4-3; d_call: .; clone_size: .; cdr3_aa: CASSRTSLVPGELFF; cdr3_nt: TGCGCCAGCAGCCGAACTAGCTTGGTGCCCGGGGAGCTGTTTTTT
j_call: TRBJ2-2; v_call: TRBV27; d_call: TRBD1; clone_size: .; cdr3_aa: CASSPSTGVVFGRELFF; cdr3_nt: TGTGCCAGCAGCCCTTCAACAGGGGTAGTATTTGGTCGGGAGCTGTTTTTT
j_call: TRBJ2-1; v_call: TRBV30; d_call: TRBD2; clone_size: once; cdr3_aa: CARSLAGSYNEQFF; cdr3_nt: TGTGCCCGAAGTCTAGCGGGATCCTACAATGAGCAGTTCTTC
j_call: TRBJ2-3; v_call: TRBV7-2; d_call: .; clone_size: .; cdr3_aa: CASSPGASTDTQYF; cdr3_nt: TGTGCCAGCAGCCCCGGAGCTAGCACAGATACGCAGTATTTT
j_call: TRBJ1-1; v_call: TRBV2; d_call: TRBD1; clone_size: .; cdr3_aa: CASSPRGAARMNTEAFF; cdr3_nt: TGTGCCAGCAGCCCCAGGGGGGCAGCAAGAATGAACACTGAAGCTTTCTTT
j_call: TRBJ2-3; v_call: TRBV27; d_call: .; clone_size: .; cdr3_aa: CASNQLVGVKRTDTQYF; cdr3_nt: TGTGCCAGCAACCAGTTAGTGGGAGTGAAGCGCACAGATACGCAGTATTTT
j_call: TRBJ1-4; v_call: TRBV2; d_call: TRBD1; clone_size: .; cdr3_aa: CASSAQGPLNEKLFF; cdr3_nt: TGTGCCAGCAGTGCACAGGGGCCCCTTAATGAAAAACTGTTTTTT
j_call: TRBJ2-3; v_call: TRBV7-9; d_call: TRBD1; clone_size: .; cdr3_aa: CASSTSDRGFGDTQYF; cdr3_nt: TGTGCCAGCAGCACCTCTGACAGGGGGTTCGGAGATACGCAGTATTTT
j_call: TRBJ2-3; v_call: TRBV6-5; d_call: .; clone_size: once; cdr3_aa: CASSAELGGTDTQYF; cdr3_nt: TGTGCCAGCAGCGCAGAATTGGGGGGCACAGATACGCAGTATTTT
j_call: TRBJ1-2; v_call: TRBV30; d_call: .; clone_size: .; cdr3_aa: CAWSVGALSWTF; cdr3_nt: TGTGCCTGGAGTGTAGGGGCCCTATCTTGGACCTTC
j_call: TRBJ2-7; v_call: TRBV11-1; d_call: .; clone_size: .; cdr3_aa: CASSSTQGTYEQYF; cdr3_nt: TGTGCCAGCAGCTCCACGCAGGGTACCTACGAGCAGTACTTC
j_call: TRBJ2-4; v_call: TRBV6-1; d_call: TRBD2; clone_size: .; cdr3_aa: CASRSGRAGKNIQYF; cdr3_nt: TGTGCCAGCAGAAGCGGGAGGGCCGGCAAAAACATTCAGTACTTC
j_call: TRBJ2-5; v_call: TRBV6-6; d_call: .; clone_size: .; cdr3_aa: CASHRGAVQETQYF; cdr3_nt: TGTGCCAGCCATCGGGGGGCCGTACAAGAGACCCAGTACTTC
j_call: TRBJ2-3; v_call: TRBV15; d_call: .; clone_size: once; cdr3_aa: CATSSSAGTQYF; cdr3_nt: TGTGCCACCAGCTCGTCGGCAGGTACGCAGTATTTT
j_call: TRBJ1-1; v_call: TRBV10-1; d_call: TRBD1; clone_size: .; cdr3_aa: CASSVGGSTEAFF; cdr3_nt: TGCGCCAGCAGCGTAGGGGGCAGCACTGAAGCTTTCTTT
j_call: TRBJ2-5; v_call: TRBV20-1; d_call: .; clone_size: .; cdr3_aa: CSAEEGKTQYF; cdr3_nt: TGCAGTGCTGAGGAGGGGAAGACCCAGTACTTC
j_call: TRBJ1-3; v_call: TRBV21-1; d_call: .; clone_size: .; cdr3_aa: CASSKSGSYSGNTIYF; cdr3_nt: TGTGCCAGCAGCAAATCCGGTTCCTACTCTGGAAACACCATATATTTT
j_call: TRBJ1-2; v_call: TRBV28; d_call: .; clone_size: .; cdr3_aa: CASSLTARGYTF; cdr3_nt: TGTGCCAGCAGCCTGACAGCTAGAGGCTACACCTTC
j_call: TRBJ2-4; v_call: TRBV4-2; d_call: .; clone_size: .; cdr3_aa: CASSVPGDLAKNIQYF; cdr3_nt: TGTGCCAGCAGCGTCCCCGGGGACTTAGCCAAAAACATTCAGTACTTC
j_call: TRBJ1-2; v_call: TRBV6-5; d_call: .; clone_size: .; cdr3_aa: CASSYRGHGYTF; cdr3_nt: TGTGCCAGCAGTTACAGGGGTCATGGCTACACCTTC
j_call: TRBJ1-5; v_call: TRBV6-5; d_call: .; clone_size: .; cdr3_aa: CASSSLRDGANQPQHF; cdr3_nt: TGTGCCAGCAGTTCCCTGAGGGATGGCGCCAATCAGCCCCAGCATTTT
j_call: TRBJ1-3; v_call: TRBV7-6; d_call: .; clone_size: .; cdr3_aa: CASSLFHESGNTIYF; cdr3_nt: TGTGCCAGCAGCTTATTCCATGAGTCTGGAAACACCATATATTTT
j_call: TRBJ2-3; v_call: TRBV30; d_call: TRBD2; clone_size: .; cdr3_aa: CAWSTGTSITDTQYF; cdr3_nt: TGTGCCTGGAGCACCGGGACTAGCATCACAGATACGCAGTATTTT
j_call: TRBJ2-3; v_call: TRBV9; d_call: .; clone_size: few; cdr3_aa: CASSPPGLTDTQYF; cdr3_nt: TGTGCCAGCAGCCCCCCAGGGTTGACAGATACGCAGTATTTT